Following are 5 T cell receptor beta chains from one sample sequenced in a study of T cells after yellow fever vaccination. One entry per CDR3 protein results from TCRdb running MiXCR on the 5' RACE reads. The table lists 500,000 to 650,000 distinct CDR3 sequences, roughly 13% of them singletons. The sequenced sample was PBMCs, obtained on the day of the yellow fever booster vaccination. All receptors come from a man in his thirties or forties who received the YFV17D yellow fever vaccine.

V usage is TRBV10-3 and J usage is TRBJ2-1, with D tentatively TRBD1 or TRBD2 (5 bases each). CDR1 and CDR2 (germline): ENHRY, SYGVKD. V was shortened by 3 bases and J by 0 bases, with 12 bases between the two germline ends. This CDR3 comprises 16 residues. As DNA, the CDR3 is TGTGCCATCAGTGAACGAGCAGGGAGCTCCTACAATGAGCAGTTCTTC. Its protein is CAISERAGSSYNEQFF.

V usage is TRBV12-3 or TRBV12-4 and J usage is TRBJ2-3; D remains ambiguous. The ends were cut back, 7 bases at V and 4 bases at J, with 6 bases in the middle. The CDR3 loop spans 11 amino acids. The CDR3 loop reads CASTIADTQYF. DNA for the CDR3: TGTGCCAGCACAATCGCAGATACGCAGTATTTT.

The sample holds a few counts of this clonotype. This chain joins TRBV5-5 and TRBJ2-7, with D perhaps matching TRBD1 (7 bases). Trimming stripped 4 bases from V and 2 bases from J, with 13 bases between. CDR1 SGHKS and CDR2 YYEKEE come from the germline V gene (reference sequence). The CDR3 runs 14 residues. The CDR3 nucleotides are TGTGCCAGCAGCCGGGCGGGACAGACCTACGAGCAGTACTTC. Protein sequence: CASSRAGQTYEQYF.

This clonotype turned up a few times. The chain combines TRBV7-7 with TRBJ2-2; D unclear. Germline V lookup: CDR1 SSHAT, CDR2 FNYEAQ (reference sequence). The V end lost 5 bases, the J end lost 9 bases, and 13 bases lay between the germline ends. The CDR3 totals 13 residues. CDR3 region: CASSPAGVRELFF. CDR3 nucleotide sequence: TGTGCCAGCAGCCCAGCTGGGGTCCGGGAGCTGTTTTTT.

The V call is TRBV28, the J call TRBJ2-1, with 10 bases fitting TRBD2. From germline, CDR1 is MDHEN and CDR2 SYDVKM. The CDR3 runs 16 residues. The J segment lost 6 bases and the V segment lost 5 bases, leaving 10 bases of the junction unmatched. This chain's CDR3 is CASSAPGLAFINEQFF. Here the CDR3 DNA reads TGTGCCAGCAGTGCTCCGGGACTAGCGTTTATCAATGAGCAGTTCTTC.